Following are 22 T cell receptor beta chains from one sample sequenced in a study of PD-L1 blockade in urothelial cancer. Specified time point: peripheral blood 6 weeks after treatment start. The method was immunoSEQ multiplex PCR; TCRdb's version includes in-frame clones alone and lacks a portion of them. The sample lists 42,000 or so clones; roughly 82% were seen once. The sequences come from PBMCs, collected around atezolizumab (anti-PD-L1) treatment. The receptors were gathered from a man in his 60s with urothelial cancer.

There are a few counts of this clone. The rearrangement uses TRBV23-1 and TRBJ2-2; tentatively, D is TRBD1 (5 bases). TRBV23-1 is an open reading frame, and its role is uncertain. The V end was cut by 7 bases, the J end by 4 bases, with 19 bases between. CDR3 length equals 16 residues. This CDR3 is CASTDGAGPGTGELFF. The CDR3 DNA reads TGCGCCAGCACAGATGGGGCAGGGCCGGGCACCGGGGAGCTGTTTTTT.

This clone was seen more than once but under ten times. The genes are TRBV7-9 and TRBJ2-6, with D tentatively TRBD2 (6 bases). The CDR3 has 16 residues. Trimming stripped 7 bases from V and 2 bases from J, with 15 bases between. Per germline, CDR1 SEHNR and CDR2 FQNEAQ (reference sequence). The CDR3 DNA follows: TGTGCCAGCACCCACGGGGAGGTGCCTGGGGCCAACGTCCTGACTTTC. It is translated as CASTHGEVPGANVLTF.

The gene calls are TRBV5-1 and TRBJ1-1, with 12 bases matching TRBD1. This CDR3 has 15 amino acids. V dropped 2 bases and J dropped 10; count of bases not matched to a gene: 9. The germline gives CDR1 SGHRS, CDR2 YFSETQ. The CDR3 loop reads CASSFRGTGGGGAFF. CDR3 nucleotides: TGCGCCAGCAGCTTCCGCGGGACAGGGGGCGGTGGAGCTTTCTTT.

This clone appeared a few times. V gene TRBV18 combines with J gene TRBJ1-6; D unclear. Germline V gene sequence: CDR1 KGHSH, CDR2 LQKENI. The CDR3 totals 15 residues. Trimming left V 2 bases short and J 10 bases short, with 15 bases between. The CDR3 DNA is TGTGCCAGCTCACCAGTAAGGCCTCCGGGGTCACCCCTCCACTTT. Residues: CASSPVRPPGSPLHF.

In its sample, this clone was seen a few times. The V and J genes are TRBV5-4 and TRBJ2-1; 9 nucleotides match TRBD2. Germline V gene lookup returns CDR1 SGHNT and CDR2 YYREEE (reference sequence). CDR3 length equals 15 residues. With V trimmed by 2 bases and J by 4 bases, 4 bases remained unmatched. The CDR3 spells CASSFRLADYNEQFF. The CDR3 nucleotides read TGTGCCAGCAGCTTCAGACTAGCGGATTACAATGAGCAGTTCTTC.

This rearrangement joins TRBV18 to TRBJ2-7; the D gene is possibly TRBD1 (5 bases). Germline-derived CDR1 and CDR2 are KGHSH and LQKENI. The CDR3 extends over 13 amino acids. Trimming removed 4 bases at V and 3 bases at J, with 10 bases between. This CDR3 is CASSRPDNYEQYF. Written as DNA, the CDR3 is TGTGCCAGCTCACGGCCGGACAACTACGAGCAGTACTTC.

CDR3 in DNA: TGTGCCTGGTCGAAGGGACAGGGGAAGGGGAATGAGCAGTTCTTC. The encoded protein is CAWSKGQGKGNEQFF. The chain carries TRBV30 and TRBJ2-1, with 10 bases fitting TRBD1. The CDR3 totals 15 residues. After removal of 5 bases from V and 7 bases from J, the junction contained 11 bases not matched to a gene. CDR1 is GTSNPN and CDR2 is SVGIG in the germline V gene (reference sequence).

This clone was seen more than once but under ten times. The CDR3 is CASSFGRAYEQYF. DNA for the CDR3: TGTGCCAGCAGCTTCGGGAGGGCCTACGAGCAGTACTTC. The J gene is TRBJ2-7, the V gene TRBV5-6, with TRBD2 matching over 8 bases. Germline CDR1 is SGHDT and CDR2 is YYEEEE. The CDR3 is 13 residues long. The V and J ends lost 2 bases and 2 bases, in that order; junction bases with no gene match: 0.

The rearrangement links TRBV6-6 to TRBJ1-1; D ambiguous. This CDR3 contains 14 residues. V lost 5 bases to trimming and J lost 0 bases, with 10 bases between them. Germline CDR1 and CDR2: MNHNY and SVGAGI (reference sequence). CDR3 in amino acids: CASSTVAVNTEAFF. As DNA, the CDR3 is TGTGCCAGCAGTACCGTCGCAGTGAACACTGAAGCTTTCTTT.

The chain employs TRBV29-1 and TRBJ2-7, with D uncertain. Trimming pared 7 bases from V and 3 bases from J, leaving 10 bases between. Per the germline V gene, CDR1 is SQVTM and CDR2 is ANQGSEA. There are 11 residues in the CDR3. The CDR3 is CSGAFDYEQYF. The DNA for the CDR3 is TGCAGCGGGGCCTTCGACTACGAGCAGTACTTC.

This chain connects TRBV2 to TRBJ2-7, with D possibly TRBD1 on 6 matching bases. V was pared by 7 bases and J by 3 bases, with 16 bases between. Germline-derived CDR1 and CDR2 are SNHLY and FYNNEI. The CDR3 is made up of 14 amino acids. CDR3 bases: TGTGCCAGCAAGAATGTACAGGGTAACTACGAGCAGTACTTC. Its translation is CASKNVQGNYEQYF.

The V call is TRBV5-1, the J call TRBJ1-2, with 7 positions matching TRBD1. Germline trimming cut 4 bases from V and 5 bases from J; bases unmatched to any gene: 14. The length of the CDR3 is 16 residues. CDR1 SGHRS and CDR2 YFSETQ come from the germline V gene. CDR3 DNA sequence: TGCGCCAGCAGCGATTCCCAACAGGGGCCGGGGTATGGCTACACCTTC. As protein: CASSDSQQGPGYGYTF.

The CDR3 spells CASSFPGQGQDTEAFF. Here the CDR3 DNA reads TGTGCCAGCAGTTTTCCGGGACAGGGGCAGGACACTGAAGCTTTCTTT. The genes are TRBV28 and TRBJ1-1; 10 bases map to TRBD1. Trimming at V came to 3 bases and at J to 3 bases, leaving 7 bases not matched to a gene. CDR1 MDHEN and CDR2 SYDVKM come from the germline V gene. The CDR3 is 16 residues long.

The CDR3 loop is CASSPPGQSYEQYF. The CDR3 DNA reads TGTGCCAGCAGCCCGCCGGGACAGAGCTACGAGCAGTACTTC. This chain connects TRBV4-2 to TRBJ2-7, with 7 bases lining up with TRBD1. After removal of 4 bases from V and 3 bases from J, the junction contained 6 bases not matched to a gene. Germline CDR1 LGHNA, CDR2 YNFKEQ. The length of the CDR3 is 14 residues.

This chain joins TRBV29-1 and TRBJ1-2; D call uncertain. Trimming took 0 bases from V and 5 from J, leaving 4 bases between them. CDR1 and CDR2 from the germline V gene are SQVTM and ANQGSEA. The CDR3 is 11 amino acids. The CDR3 protein is CSVEELYGYTF. In DNA form, the CDR3 reads TGCAGCGTTGAAGAGTTATATGGCTACACCTTC.

This sequence joins TRBV18 and TRBJ2-4; no clear D gene. This CDR3 is 12 amino acids long. The germline V gene encodes CDR1 KGHSH and CDR2 LQKENI. V was shortened by 6 bases and J by 9 bases, with 12 bases between the two germline ends. CDR3 coding DNA: TGTGCCAGCTCCCCCTACGACTTCATTCAGTACTTC. Protein sequence: CASSPYDFIQYF. The variable domain in full, with the rest retrieved from reference TRBV18 and TRBJ2-4, is NAGVMQNPRHLVRRRGQEARLRCSPMKGHSHVYWYRQLPEEGLKFMVYLQKENIIDESGMPKERFSAEFPKEGPSILRIQQVVRGDSAAYFCASSPYDFIQYFGAGTRLSVL.

The chain couples TRBV7-8 to TRBJ1-3, with D hard to call. Germline-derived CDR1 and CDR2 are SGHVS and FQNEAQ. The CDR3 runs 17 residues. Trimming removed 3 bases at V and 0 bases at J, with 15 bases between. CDR3 nucleotides: TGTGCCAGCAGCTTTTCTCAGGAACCGAGCTCTGGAAACACCATATATTTT. It encodes CASSFSQEPSSGNTIYF.

The rearrangement links TRBV11-2 to TRBJ2-5; TRBD2 aligns across 12 bases. V lost 4 bases and J lost 5; bases outside the gene matches: 8. CDR3 length equals 16 residues. Germline CDR1 is SGHAT and CDR2 is FQNNGV. DNA of the CDR3: TGTGCCAGCAGCTCTCTAGCGGGAGGGTTCCGGGAGACCCAGTACTTC. Its translation is CASSSLAGGFRETQYF.

The chain carries TRBV14 and TRBJ2-2; D remains ambiguous. The length of the CDR3 is 12 residues. The V end was cut by 4 bases, the J end by 8 bases, with 8 bases between. Per the germline V gene, CDR1 is SGHDN and CDR2 is FVKESK. CDR3 sequence: CASSPTRGELFF. The DNA of the CDR3 is TGTGCCAGCAGCCCTACTCGGGGGGAGCTGTTTTTT.

The chain joins TRBV11-3 to TRBJ1-1, with a weak D call TRBD1 (6 bases). Germline CDR1 and CDR2: SGHNT and YENEEA. There are 14 residues in the CDR3. Between the trimmed V and J ends, which lost 5 bases and 4 bases, there was a span of 14 bases. The CDR3 bases are TGTGCCAGCAGCGCTCACCAGGGGAGCACTGAAGCTTTCTTT. Translation: CASSAHQGSTEAFF.

V and J are TRBV19 and TRBJ2-4, with no clear D. Deletions cut 6 bases from V and 1 base from J, with 10 bases between. There are 14 residues in the CDR3. The germline V gene has CDR1 LNHDA and CDR2 SQIVND (reference sequence). This CDR3 reads CASRNFGAKNIQYF. The CDR3 region has the DNA TGTGCCAGTAGGAACTTCGGGGCCAAAAACATTCAGTACTTC.

The chain links TRBV2 to TRBJ1-4; weak D call: TRBD1 (6 bases). With 1 base removed from V and 10 bases from J, the gap between germline ends came to 16 bases. Germline V lookup: CDR1 SNHLY, CDR2 FYNNEI. The CDR3 is 15 amino acids. The CDR3 DNA reads TGTGCCAGCAGTGAAGGGGGGCTCCTCAGCGGAAAACTGTTTTTT. Its protein is CASSEGGLLSGKLFF.